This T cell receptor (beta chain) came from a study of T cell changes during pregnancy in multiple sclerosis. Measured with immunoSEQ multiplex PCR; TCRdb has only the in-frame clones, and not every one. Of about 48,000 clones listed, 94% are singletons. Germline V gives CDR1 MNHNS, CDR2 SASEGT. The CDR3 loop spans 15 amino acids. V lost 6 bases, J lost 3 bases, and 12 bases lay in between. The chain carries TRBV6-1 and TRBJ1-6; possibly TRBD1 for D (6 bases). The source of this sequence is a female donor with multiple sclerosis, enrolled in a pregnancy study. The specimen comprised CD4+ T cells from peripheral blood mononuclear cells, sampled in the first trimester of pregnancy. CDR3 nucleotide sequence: TGTGCCAGCAGGAGTTGGGACAACTATAATTCACCCCTCCACTTT. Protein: CASRSWDNYNSPLHF.